Presented here are 23 T cell receptor beta chains from one specimen sequenced in a study of cytomegalovirus exposure and HLA in healthy donors listed by TCRdb under 2017. Library preparation was by the immunoSEQ multiplex PCR assay. For the multiplex PCR, a mixture combining 60 forward primers for TCR Vbeta segments and 13 reverse primers for TCR Jbeta segments was used. In its TCRdb copy, this immuneACCESS table keeps in-frame sequences only and misses some clones. Where compared with another copy, unresolved V genes explain less than half of these, and the others have no known cause. The sample records about 32,000 clones, more than 65% of which are singletons. The ten largest clones capture 3.6% of the sample. The sample comprised PBMCs. Receptors were obtained from a woman aged 18 to 35 in good health and CMV-seronegative.

This clone appeared a few times. This chain uses TRBV27 with TRBJ2-1, with TRBD1 as a possible D gene (6 bases). The CDR3 is made up of 15 amino acids. Germline V CDR1 and CDR2: MNHEY, SMNVEV (reference sequence). V was shortened by 3 bases and J by 9 bases, with 18 bases between the two germline ends. This CDR3 reads CASSFVTGHLGEQFF. The CDR3 coding sequence is TGTGCCAGCAGTTTCGTCACAGGGCACTTGGGTGAGCAGTTCTTC.

The rearrangement joins TRBV9 to TRBJ2-7; TRBD2 is a possible D gene (5 bases). Germline CDR1 SGDLS, CDR2 YYNGEE. Trimming took off 4 bases at V and 6 bases at J, with 14 bases between the two ends. The CDR3 has 13 amino acids. In DNA form, the CDR3 reads TGTGCCAGCAGCCCCAGCGGTGGACGCGAGCAGTACTTC. Translated, it gives CASSPSGGREQYF.

The chain recombines TRBV7-6 with TRBJ2-7; D may be TRBD2 (6 bases). CDR1 SGHVS and CDR2 FNYEAQ come from the germline V gene. The CDR3 spans 13 residues. The V and J ends lost 3 bases and 3 bases respectively, with 9 bases between them. The CDR3, as DNA: TGTGCCAGCAGCTTTGATAGCGGCTACGAGCAGTACTTC. Translation gives CASSFDSGYEQYF.

This clone appeared once. The gene calls are TRBV7-6 and TRBJ1-2; 8 nucleotides agree with TRBD1. V gave up 5 bases and J gave up 4 bases; unmatched junction bases: 3. Germline CDR1 reads SGHVS; CDR2 reads FNYEAQ. This CDR3 comprises 13 residues. The chain's CDR3 is CASSPGQGYGYTF. CDR3 bases: TGTGCCAGCAGCCCTGGACAGGGCTATGGCTACACCTTC.

This clone was recorded only once. V is TRBV6-5 and J is TRBJ1-1, with D unresolved. The CDR3 is 16 residues long. V lost 0 bases, J lost 3 bases, and 14 bases lay in between. Germline CDR1 is MNHEY and CDR2 is SVGAGI. The chain's CDR3 is CASSYSNAGADTEAFF. Written as DNA, the CDR3 is TGTGCCAGCAGTTACTCGAACGCGGGCGCGGACACTGAAGCTTTCTTT.

Details on this clone: An end of the junction differs from the germline gene, which may be a read error. The V and J genes are TRBV14 and TRBJ1-2, with TRBD1 as a possible D gene (5 bases). CDR3 length: 15 residues. CDR1 is SGHDN and CDR2 is FVKESK in the germline V gene. CDR3 sequence (DNA): TGTGCCAGCAGCCAAATAGGGGTGAGGGACTATGGCTACCCCTTC. Amino acid sequence: CASSQIGVRDYGYPF.

In its sample, this clone was seen a few times. The J gene is TRBJ2-5, the V gene TRBV18, with 10 bases fitting TRBD2. V trimming: 4 bases; J trimming: 5 bases; junction bases outside the gene matches: 7. CDR3 length equals 15 residues. Germline V CDR1 and CDR2: KGHSH, LQKENI. This CDR3 is CASSQSGGAVETQYF. The DNA of the CDR3 is TGTGCCAGCTCACAAAGCGGGGGGGCCGTCGAGACCCAGTACTTC.

V gene TRBV27 combines with J gene TRBJ1-2; TRBD1 aligns across 9 bases. Germline V gene sequence: CDR1 MNHEY, CDR2 SMNVEV (reference sequence). Trimming at V came to 6 bases and at J to 7 bases, leaving 9 bases not matched to a gene. The CDR3 loop spans 14 amino acids. The CDR3 sequence: CASSWAQGASGYTF. For the CDR3, the DNA is TGTGCCAGCAGCTGGGCACAGGGGGCGTCTGGCTACACCTTC.

This chain connects TRBV9 to TRBJ2-1; 11 nucleotides line up with TRBD2. The CDR3 spans 16 residues. Trimming removed 3 bases from V and 4 bases from J; junction bases left unmatched: 6. Germline CDR1 is SGDLS and CDR2 is YYNGEE. CDR3 protein: CASSAPGTSGYNEQFF. The CDR3 nucleotides are TGTGCCAGCAGCGCCCCGGGGACTAGCGGATACAATGAGCAGTTCTTC.

The chain combines TRBV7-6 with TRBJ2-1, with TRBD2 identical over 9 bases. This CDR3 spans 13 amino acids. Germline CDR1 is SGHVS and CDR2 is FNYEAQ. J lost 7 bases, V lost 8 bases, and 6 bases had no gene match. The CDR3, as DNA: TGTGCCAGCGGCAGCGGGAGGTGGAATGAGCAGTTCTTC. Protein sequence: CASGSGRWNEQFF.

V gene TRBV28 combines with J gene TRBJ2-2; D ambiguous. Germline values: CDR1 MDHEN, CDR2 SYDVKM. CDR3 size: 14 residues. The ends were cut back, 2 bases at V and 1 base at J, with 5 bases in the middle. The CDR3 spells CASSLVLNTGELFF. The CDR3 nucleotides are TGTGCCAGCAGTTTAGTCCTGAACACCGGGGAGCTGTTTTTT.

The CDR3 loop is CASSQLTDRAGEQFF. CDR3 coding DNA: TGCGCCAGCAGCCAGCTTACGGACAGGGCAGGTGAGCAGTTCTTC. J is TRBJ2-1 and V is TRBV4-1, with TRBD1 matching over 8 bases. CDR3 length: 15 residues. V was clipped by 3 bases and J by 9 bases; unmatched bases: 10. Germline V gene sequence: CDR1 MGHRA, CDR2 YSYEKL.

This chain links TRBV7-2 with TRBJ2-5, with 7 bases lining up with TRBD2. V was pared by 5 bases and J by 5 bases, with 11 bases of the junction left unmatched. The CDR3 has 15 residues. Germline loops: CDR1 SGHTA, CDR2 FQGNSA. CDR3 sequence reads: CASSPGGRIGETQYF. The DNA of the CDR3 is TGTGCCAGCAGCCCGGGGGGACGGATAGGGGAGACCCAGTACTTC.

The chain couples TRBV11-3 to TRBJ2-3; D is possibly TRBD2 (6 bases). CDR1 is SGHNT, CDR2 YENEEA, per germline. This CDR3 is 14 amino acids long. Trimming took 2 bases from V and 4 from J, leaving 10 bases between them. The CDR3 nucleotides are TGTGCCAGCAGCTTATCGGGAGAGTCAGATACGCAGTATTTT. Translation: CASSLSGESDTQYF.

V and J are TRBV7-8 and TRBJ2-3, with unresolved D. V lost 0 bases and J lost 0, with 7 bases in between. The germline V gene encodes CDR1 SGHVS and CDR2 FQNEAQ. The CDR3 has 15 residues. Written as DNA, the CDR3 is TGTGCCAGCAGCTTAGCCATTTCCAGCACAGATACGCAGTATTTT. Translating gives CASSLAISSTDTQYF.

The chain uses TRBV9 and TRBJ1-4; D unresolved. V lost 0 bases, J lost 4 bases, and 7 bases lay in between. There are 14 residues in the CDR3. Germline V gives CDR1 SGDLS, CDR2 YYNGEE. DNA for the CDR3: TGTGCCAGCAGCGTAGCGGCGGATAATGAAAAACTGTTTTTT. Its translation is CASSVAADNEKLFF.

By share of the sample, this clone is medium-sized (0.01 to 0.1%). V and J are TRBV6-4 and TRBJ2-3; 10 bases are shared with TRBD1. This CDR3 is built from 15 residues. The germline V gene encodes CDR1 MRHNA and CDR2 SNTAGT. V was clipped by 4 bases and J by 2 bases; unmatched bases: 3. The CDR3 DNA reads as TGTGCCAGCAGTGCCGGGACAGGGGACACAGATACGCAGTATTTT. It codes for CASSAGTGDTDTQYF.

The chain has TRBV7-2 and TRBJ1-2; 8 nucleotides match TRBD1. Looked up from germline, CDR1 is SGHTA and CDR2 is FQGNSA. This CDR3 comprises 13 residues. With V trimmed by 3 bases and J by 8 bases, 5 bases remained unmatched. As DNA, the CDR3 is TGTGCCAGCAGCTTCGAATCAGGGGGCGGCTACACCTTC. Its translation: CASSFESGGGYTF.

This clone was recorded once. The gene calls are TRBV6-5 and TRBJ1-6, with D possibly being TRBD1 (5 bases). Germline V gene lookup returns CDR1 MNHEY and CDR2 SVGAGI. Trimming shortened V by 4 bases and J by 5 bases, and 9 bases separated the two germline ends. This CDR3 has 14 amino acids. The CDR3 DNA sequence: TGTGCCAGCAGTTGGGAAGGGGATAATTCACCCCTCCACTTT. It codes for CASSWEGDNSPLHF.

This rearrangement joins TRBV5-6 to TRBJ1-1; D gene unclear. The CDR3 runs 12 residues. The V end was cut by 7 bases, the J end by 0 bases, with 7 bases between. Germline V gives CDR1 SGHDT, CDR2 YYEEEE. Here the CDR3 DNA reads TGTGCCAGCTGTATTATGAACACTGAAGCTTTCTTT. Its translation is CASCIMNTEAFF. The whole variable domain, remainder taken from reference TRBV5-6 and TRBJ1-1, is DAGVTQSPTHLIKTRGQQVTLRCSPKSGHDTVSWYQQALGQGPQFIFQYYEEEERQRGNFPDRFSGHQFPNYSSELNVNALLLGDSALYLCASCIMNTEAFFGQGTRLTVV.

This clone appeared a single time. The chain uses TRBV7-8 and TRBJ2-7, with TRBD1 as a possible D gene (5 bases). CDR1 is SGHVS, CDR2 FQNEAQ, per germline. CDR3 length equals 18 residues. Trimming pared 1 base from V and 2 bases from J, leaving 21 bases between. This CDR3 reads CASSLVDRNILGTYEQYF. CDR3 nucleotide sequence: TGTGCCAGCAGCTTAGTAGACAGAAACATTTTAGGGACCTACGAGCAGTACTTC.

The chain is built from TRBV7-3 and TRBJ1-3, with a possible D match to TRBD1 (6 bases). The CDR3 totals 14 residues. Germline V gives CDR1 SGHTA, CDR2 FQGTGA. Trimming stripped 5 bases from V and 0 bases from J, with 8 bases between. The CDR3 protein is CASSPQGSGNTIYF. The CDR3 DNA reads as TGTGCCAGCAGCCCACAGGGCTCTGGAAACACCATATATTTT.

This chain links TRBV5-1 with TRBJ1-2, with D unresolved. Germline assignment: CDR1 SGHRS and CDR2 YFSETQ. V dropped 2 bases and J dropped 5 bases, with 10 bases sitting between them. CDR3 length: 13 amino acids. This CDR3 is CASSFEPSYGYTF. As DNA, the CDR3 is TGCGCCAGCAGCTTTGAGCCATCTTATGGCTACACCTTC.